These T cell receptor beta chains were read from a single sample in a study of control samples from healthy donors and cancer patients. Profiled with immunoSEQ multiplex PCR; TCRdb holds only in-frame clones, not every one. The table has about 45,000 clones, about three quarters seen once; the top ten hold 17%. Sequencing input: formalin-fixed, paraffin-embedded tissue. These receptors all come from a male donor with melanoma. CDR3s leave out the opening cysteine and the closing phenylalanine or tryptophan.

V gene	J gene	CDR3 protein
TRBV5-1	TRBJ2-2	ASSLDWTNTGELF
TRBV29-1	TRBJ2-3	SATRTSGSADTQY
TRBV10-2	TRBJ1-4	ASRRATNEKLF
TRBV6-5	TRBJ2-3	ASSTPRGGGDTQY
TRBV10-3	TRBJ2-3	AIRPDWGGRSDTQY
TRBV20-1	TRBJ1-3	SARDGNTIY
TRBV5-4	TRBJ1-5	ASSRDVRPNQPQH
TRBV20-1	TRBJ2-7	SASGFKGYYEQY
TRBV7-8	TRBJ2-1	ASSLDLSYNEQF
TRBV2	TRBJ2-1	ASASTEQGTYNEQF
TRBV28	TRBJ2-1	ATHTRGGLAGRGNEQF
TRBV7-9	TRBJ2-2	ASSLFRTQGTGELF